These 14 T cell receptor beta chains share one sample of origin, sequenced in a study of sequential checkpoint blockade in melanoma. Indicated treatment: randomized to nivolumab then ipilimumab (arm A) or the reverse (arm B). Clones were sequenced by immunoSEQ multiplex PCR, and TCRdb holds only the in-frame ones, with some missing. This table holds about 7,100 clones, roughly 27% found once. The sequenced sample was tumor tissue (inferred from file names), obtained from a patient given nivolumab and ipilimumab in sequence. The source is a human donor with melanoma.

This clone was found a few times. The chain employs TRBV11-3 and TRBJ1-4, with TRBD1 matching over 7 bases. V gave up 5 bases and J gave up 8 bases; unmatched junction bases: 11. The CDR3 has 15 residues. CDR1 is SGHNT and CDR2 is YENEEA in the germline V gene. The CDR3 nucleotides are TGTGCCAGCAGCCGCACAGGGGCGGTGGGGGAAAAACTGTTTTTT. Its translation is CASSRTGAVGEKLFF.

This chain links TRBV5-1 with TRBJ2-2, with 7 bases identical to TRBD1. V lost 4 bases to trimming and J lost 5 bases; unmatched junction nucleotides: 11. Per the germline V gene, CDR1 is SGHRS and CDR2 is YFSETQ. The CDR3 totals 16 residues. CDR3 loop: CASSGGQTSLTGELFF. The CDR3 DNA follows: TGCGCCAGCAGCGGGGGACAGACTTCTTTAACCGGGGAGCTGTTTTTT.

The chain is built from TRBV5-1 and TRBJ2-7, with TRBD1 as a possible D gene (6 bases). V was trimmed by 4 bases and J by 1 base, leaving 18 bases between them. The V gene's germline CDR1 is SGHRS and CDR2 YFSETQ. The CDR3 has 16 amino acids. The CDR3 loop reads CASSTSGARGSYEQYF. CDR3 nucleotide sequence: TGCGCCAGCAGCACGTCAGGGGCGCGAGGATCCTACGAGCAGTACTTC.

The V gene is TRBV18, the J gene TRBJ2-1, with D tentatively TRBD1 (5 bases). The germline V gene encodes CDR1 KGHSH and CDR2 LQKENI. Trimming pared 8 bases from V and 3 bases from J, leaving 20 bases between. The CDR3 length is 16 residues. The CDR3 coding sequence is TGTGCCAGCCAATCACAGGTCCGATCACTCTACAATGAGCAGTTCTTC. It codes for CASQSQVRSLYNEQFF.

In the case of this clone: At the DNA level, this CDR3 is encoded by other sequences in the same sample as well. The CDR3 sequence is CATSRDRGQGRETQYF. CDR3 in DNA: TGTGCCACCAGCAGAGACCGGGGACAGGGACGGGAGACCCAGTACTTC. This sequence joins TRBV15 and TRBJ2-5; 9 bases are shared with TRBD1. Germline-derived CDR1 and CDR2 are LNHNV and YYDKDF (reference sequence). The CDR3 extends over 16 amino acids. The trim removed 0 bases at V and 5 bases at J, leaving 7 bases unmatched.

This sequence joins TRBV12-1 and TRBJ1-5; the table assigns TRBD1, which was not confirmed against the DNA. TRBV12-1 has pseudogene status. The CDR3 sequence is 14 residues long. The CDR3 reads CASSPGTGNQPQHF. In nucleotides, the CDR3 is TGTGCCAGCAGCCCAGGGACAGGGAATCAGCCCCAGCATTTT.

This clone was counted ten times or more. The chain has TRBV10-3 and TRBJ1-5; D not resolved. V was shortened by 2 bases and J by 3 bases, with 8 bases between the two germline ends. Germline V gene lookup returns CDR1 ENHRY and CDR2 SYGVKD. The CDR3 extends over 14 amino acids. CDR3 sequence reads: CAISEEGPNQPQHF. CDR3 nucleotides: TGTGCCATCAGTGAGGAGGGTCCCAATCAGCCCCAGCATTTT.

This clone was observed a few times. The V call is TRBV11-3, the J call TRBJ2-1, with D uncertain. Per germline, CDR1 SGHNT and CDR2 YENEEA. V lost 4 bases and J 4 bases, leaving 17 bases between the germline ends. CDR3 size: 16 residues. Here the CDR3 DNA reads TGTGCCAGCAGCTCTGAACGGGTTCTGACATACAATGAGCAGTTCTTC. Amino acid sequence: CASSSERVLTYNEQFF.

Ten or more counts support this clone. J is TRBJ1-2 and V is TRBV11-3, with TRBD1 as a possible D gene (5 bases). With 5 bases removed from V and 6 bases from J, the gap between germline ends came to 19 bases. This CDR3 spans 15 amino acids. Germline V gene sequence: CDR1 SGHNT, CDR2 YENEEA. The CDR3, as DNA: TGTGCCAGCAGCCAGGACATTGGGGGGTTCGATGGCTACACCTTC. Its protein is CASSQDIGGFDGYTF.

This clone has just a few counts. The V and J genes are TRBV23-1 and TRBJ2-4; 9 nucleotides match TRBD2. TRBV23-1 is noted as an ORF with a role that remains uncertain. V gave up 4 bases and J gave up 1 base; unmatched junction bases: 5. The CDR3 spans 16 residues. CDR3 coding DNA: TGCGCCAGCAGTCCGGCGGGAGGGGTCGCCAAAAACATTCAGTACTTC. Amino acids: CASSPAGGVAKNIQYF.

This clone was observed many times. The chain has TRBV11-3 and TRBJ1-3; D is possibly TRBD1 (5 bases). Germline values: CDR1 SGHNT, CDR2 YENEEA. Trimming removed 1 base at V and 0 bases at J, with 7 bases between. The CDR3 has 15 amino acids. CDR3 DNA sequence: TGTGCCAGCAGCTTAGTTCAGGGCTCTGGAAACACCATATATTTT. This gives the protein CASSLVQGSGNTIYF. The full variable domain, in which reference TRBV11-3 and TRBJ1-3 provide the parts outside the CDR3, is EAGVVQSPRYKIIEKKQPVAFWCNPISGHNTLYWYLQNLGQGPELLIRYENEEAVDDSQLPKDRFSAERLKGVDSTLKIQPAELGDSAVYLCASSLVQGSGNTIYFGEGSWLTVV.

The genes are TRBV6-8 and TRBJ2-3; D unclear. The germline gives CDR1 MNHGY, CDR2 SAAAGT. The CDR3 is made up of 12 amino acids. V was clipped by 1 base and J by 6 bases, with 5 bases between them. The CDR3 DNA follows: TGTGCCAGCAGTTACTTGGGGGATACGCAGTATTTT. Amino acids: CASSYLGDTQYF.

The table lists this clone with a few counts. CDR3 sequence reads: CASSLKTPGRMNEKLFF. The DNA for the CDR3 is TGTGCCAGTAGCCTTAAGACCCCGGGACGGATGAATGAAAAACTGTTTTTT. This rearrangement joins TRBV19 to TRBJ1-4; the D gene is possibly TRBD1 (5 bases). Germline CDR1 reads LNHDA; CDR2 reads SQIVND (reference sequence). This CDR3 is built from 17 residues. V dropped 6 bases and J dropped 5 bases, with 22 bases sitting between them.

The chain joins TRBV9 to TRBJ2-6, with D uncertain. Germline CDR1 and CDR2: SGDLS and YYNGEE. V lost 5 bases and J 4 bases, leaving 13 bases between the germline ends. This CDR3 contains 15 residues. The CDR3 loop is CASSEGSAGANVLTF. In nucleotides, the CDR3 is TGTGCCAGCAGTGAAGGGTCAGCAGGGGCCAACGTCCTGACTTTC. Full variable domain (remainder filled in from reference TRBV9 and TRBJ2-6): DSGVTQTPKHLITATGQRVTLRCSPRSGDLSVYWYQQSLDQGLQFLIQYYNGEERAKGNILERFSAQQFPDLHSELNLSSLELGDSALYFCASSEGSAGANVLTFGAGSRLTVL.